A selection of T cell receptor beta chains follows, all from one sample in a study of cytomegalovirus exposure and HLA in healthy donors. Sequenced by immunoSEQ multiplex PCR; TCRdb stores in-frame clones only, minus some. Here the sample spans around 33,000 clones, around 76% being singletons. Specimen: PBMCs. The receptor set was obtained from a woman younger than 45 in good health and CMV-seropositive. The CDR3 runs from the conserved cysteine through the conserved F or W. D genes are given only for firm matches. The size entry is marked missing in some rows and otherwise reads once, few, many or a size class.

TRBJ1-5 | once | 17 | NA | TRBV19 | TGTGCCAGTAGCGCGGTGAGTTTGGGGCAGTTCAATCCGTCCCAGCATTTT | CASSAVSLGQFNPSQHF
TRBJ1-1 | NA | 13 | NA | TRBV7-9 | TGTGCCAGCAGCCCAGGTGGACAGCGAGAAGCTTTCTTT | CASSPGGQREAFF
TRBJ2-2 | NA | 16 | TRBD2 | TRBV7-9 | TGTGCCAGCAGCTTCCCTAGCGGGGGGGCCGCCGGGGAGCTGTTTTTT | CASSFPSGGAAGELFF
TRBJ1-1 | few | 15 | TRBD1 | TRBV28 | TGTGCCAGCAGCCCCGGTGGAGGGGGCAACACTGAAGCTTTCTTT | CASSPGGGGNTEAFF
TRBJ1-4 | NA | 16 | NA | TRBV6-4 | TGTGCCAGCAGTGACTCGAACAGTCAACAAAGCGAAAAACTGTTTTTT | CASSDSNSQQSEKLFF
TRBJ2-2 | NA | 15 | TRBD1 | TRBV28 | TGTGCCAGCTGCCAGGGGGCGGAGGGCACCGGGGAGCTGTTTTTT | CASCQGAEGTGELFF
TRBJ2-1 | NA | 16 | TRBD1 | TRBV5-1 | TGCGCCAGCAGCTTGGTAGTGACAGGGAGCTACAATGAGCAGTTCTTC | CASSLVVTGSYNEQFF
TRBJ2-3 | NA | 12 | NA | TRBV28 | TGTGCCAGCAGTCAAGCCGCAGATACGCAGTATTTT | CASSQAADTQYF
TRBJ2-1 | NA | 17 | NA | TRBV19 | TGTGCCAGTAGTATAGAAAGCAAAGCAAGCTCCTACAATGAGCAGTTCTTC | CASSIESKASSYNEQFF
TRBJ1-1 | few | 13 | NA | TRBV18 | TGTGCCAGCTCACCACGGCAGGACACTGAAGCTTTCTTT | CASSPRQDTEAFF
TRBJ1-4 | NA | 15 | TRBD1 | TRBV6-5 | TGTGCCAGCAGTTCCCGGACAGGGGCTAGGGAAAAACTGTTTTTT | CASSSRTGAREKLFF
TRBJ2-3 | few | 18 | TRBD2 | TRBV6-1 | TGTGCCAGCAGTGAAGCCTCCTGGGGAACTAGCGGGGGGGATACGCAGTATTTT | CASSEASWGTSGGDTQYF
TRBJ2-1 | NA | 18 | TRBD2 | TRBV19 | TGTGCCAGTAGTCCTCGGACTAGCGGGAGGGAGAAGCTCAATGAGCAGTTCTTC | CASSPRTSGREKLNEQFF
TRBJ2-1 | NA | 15 | TRBD2 | TRBV7-8 | TGTGCCAGCAGCAGTAGCGGGGGGGCCCTCAATGAGCAGTTCTTC | CASSSSGGALNEQFF
TRBJ2-5 | NA | 13 | NA | TRBV14 | TGTGCCAGCAGCCAACAAATCCAAGAGACCCAGTACTTC | CASSQQIQETQYF
TRBJ2-3 | NA | 13 | NA | TRBV29-1 | TGCAGCGGCGGCAGGGGATTGGCAGATACGCAGTATTTT | CSGGRGLADTQYF
TRBJ2-5 | NA | 14 | TRBD1 | TRBV29-1 | TGCAGCTCCAAGTGGACAGGGGGGGCCGAGACCCAGTACTTC | CSSKWTGGAETQYF
TRBJ2-5 | NA | 12 | NA | TRBV29-1 | TGCAGCGTTGAAGACGGGGATGGGACCCAGTACTTC | CSVEDGDGTQYF
TRBJ2-3 | few | 14 | TRBD2 | TRBV6-5 | TGTGCCAGCAGTGACCAACTTCTGGGCGGGGGAAAGTATTTT | CASSDQLLGGGKYF
TRBJ1-1 | NA | 14 | NA | TRBV5-5 | TGTGCCAGCAGCTTCCGACAGTTGAACACTGAAGCTTTCTTT | CASSFRQLNTEAFF
TRBJ2-5 | NA | 14 | TRBD1 | TRBV27 | TGTGCCAGCAGTTTCATAGGGGGCGGTCAGACCCAGTACTTC | CASSFIGGGQTQYF
TRBJ2-7 | NA | 16 | NA | TRBV9 | TGTGCCAGCAGCGTAGGCGGGACCGCGAGCTCCTACGAGCAGTACTTC | CASSVGGTASSYEQYF
TRBJ2-1 | once | 14 | TRBD2 | TRBV30 | TGTGCCTGGAGTTGGCTAGCGGGAGAGGATGAGCAGTTCTTC | CAWSWLAGEDEQFF
TRBJ2-2 | NA | 15 | TRBD2 | TRBV19 | TGTGCCAGTAGTATGCGTTTACGCGGGAGCAGGGAGCTGTTTTTT | CASSMRLRGSRELFF